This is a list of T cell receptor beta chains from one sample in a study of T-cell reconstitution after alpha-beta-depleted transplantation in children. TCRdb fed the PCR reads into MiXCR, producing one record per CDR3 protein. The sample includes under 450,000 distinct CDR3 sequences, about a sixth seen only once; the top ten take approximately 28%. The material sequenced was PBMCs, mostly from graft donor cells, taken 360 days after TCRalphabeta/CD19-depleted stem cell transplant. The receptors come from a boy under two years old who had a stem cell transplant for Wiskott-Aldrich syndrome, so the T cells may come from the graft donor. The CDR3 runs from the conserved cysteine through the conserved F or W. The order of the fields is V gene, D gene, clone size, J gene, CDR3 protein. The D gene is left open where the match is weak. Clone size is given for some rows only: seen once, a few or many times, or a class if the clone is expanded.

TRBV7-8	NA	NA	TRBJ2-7	CASSLGSGTPDYEQYF
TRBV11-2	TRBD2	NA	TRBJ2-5	CASSLGTRYETQYF
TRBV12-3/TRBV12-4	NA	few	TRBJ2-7	CASSLRGRGYEQYF
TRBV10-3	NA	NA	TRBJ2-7	CAISAVPLSYEQYF
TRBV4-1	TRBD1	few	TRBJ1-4	CASSTQGAGNEKLFF
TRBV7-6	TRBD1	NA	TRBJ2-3	CASSITGTATTDTQYF
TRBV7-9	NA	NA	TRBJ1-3	CASSLEGTISGNTIYF
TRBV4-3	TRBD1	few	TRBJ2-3	CASSQDDRGTDTQYF
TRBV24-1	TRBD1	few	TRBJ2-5	CATSDRTGPRETQYF
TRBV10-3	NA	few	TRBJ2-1	CAISESTSWHNEQFF
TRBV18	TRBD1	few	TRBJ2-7	CASSFRTGAPSYEQYF
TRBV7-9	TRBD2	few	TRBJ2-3	CASSSGGPTDTQYF
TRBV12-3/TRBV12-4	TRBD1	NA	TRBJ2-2	CASSPQDRANTGELFF
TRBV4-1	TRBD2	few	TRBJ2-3	CASSQEPSGGSTDTQYF
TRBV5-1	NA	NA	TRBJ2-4	CASSLATGPRAKNIQYF
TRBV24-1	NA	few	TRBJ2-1	CAPPRGKGEQFF
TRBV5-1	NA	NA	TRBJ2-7	CASSLGMDGGLYF
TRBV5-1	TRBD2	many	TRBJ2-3	CASSRLAGVHRGLTQYF
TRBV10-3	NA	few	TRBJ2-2	CAISESVGIAHTGELFF
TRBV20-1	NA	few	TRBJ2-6	CSARPSSGANVLTF
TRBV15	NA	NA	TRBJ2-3	CATSRGLRDGGTDTQYF
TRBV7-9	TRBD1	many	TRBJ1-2	CASGTTQGQRGYTF
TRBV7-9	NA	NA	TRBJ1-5	CASSSDSRKGSNQPQHF
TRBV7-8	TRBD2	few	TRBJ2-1	CASSLVLAGENYNEQFF
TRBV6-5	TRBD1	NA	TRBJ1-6	CASSWDSYSPLHF
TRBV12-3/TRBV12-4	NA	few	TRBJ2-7	CASSLRFWTTNNNEQYF
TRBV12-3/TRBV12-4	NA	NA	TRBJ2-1	CASSLHYGYNEQFF
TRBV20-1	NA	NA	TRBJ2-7	CSVLPFRNSYEQYF
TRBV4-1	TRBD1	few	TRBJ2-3	CASSRLQGAGTDTQYF
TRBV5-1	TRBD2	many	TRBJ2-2	CASSGGLAENGELFF
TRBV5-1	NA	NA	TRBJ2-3	CASSSFQATDTQYF
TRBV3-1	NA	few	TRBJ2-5	CASSQVPGLVKETQYF
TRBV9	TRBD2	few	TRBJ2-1	CASSVGLAGTAAYNEQFF
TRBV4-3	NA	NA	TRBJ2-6	CASSQVGRSGANVLTF
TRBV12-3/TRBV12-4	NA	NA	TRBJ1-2	CASSLELGYGYTF
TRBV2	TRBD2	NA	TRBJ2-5	CASSQHSGTRVSQETQYF
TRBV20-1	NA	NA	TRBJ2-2	CSARDRVTNTGELFF
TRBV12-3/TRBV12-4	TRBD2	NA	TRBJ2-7	CASKTSGSLYEQYF
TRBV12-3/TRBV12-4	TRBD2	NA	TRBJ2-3	CASSPSGLAGFTDTQYF
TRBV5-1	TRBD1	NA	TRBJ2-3	CASSVQGTFSFADTQYF
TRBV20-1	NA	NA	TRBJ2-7	CSVPAPIFQGEQYF
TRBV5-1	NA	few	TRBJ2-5	CASSLTRGAETQYF
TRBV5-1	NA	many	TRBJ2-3	CASSSGPTDTQYF
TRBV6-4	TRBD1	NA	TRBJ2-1	CASSAKGQGYNEQFF
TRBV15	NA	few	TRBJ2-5	CATSSRLDLQETQYF